A single T cell receptor beta chain is shown here with its context. At one end, the junction sequence differs from germline, possibly due to a read error. Molecular barcoded adaptors covering alpha/delta and beta/gamma chains were used on 400 ng RNA. TCRdb analysed the reads with MiXCR anew, one entry per CDR3 protein. The table records 100,000 to 150,000 distinct CDR3 sequences, 13% of them present only once. This sample was included in a study of read filtering for tumor transcriptome and immune sequencing. The CDR3 runs 13 residues. Germline values: CDR1 SQVTM, CDR2 ANQGSEA. The sequencing input was a population of CD138-negative cells sorted from bone marrow. The chain joins TRBV29-1 to TRBJ1-1, with TRBD1 matching over 7 bases. This TCR came from a donor aged 40 or older with multiple myeloma. CDR3 DNA: TGCAGCGCAACCCTTGACAGGGTACGTGAAGCATTCTTT. Protein: CSATLDRVREAFF.